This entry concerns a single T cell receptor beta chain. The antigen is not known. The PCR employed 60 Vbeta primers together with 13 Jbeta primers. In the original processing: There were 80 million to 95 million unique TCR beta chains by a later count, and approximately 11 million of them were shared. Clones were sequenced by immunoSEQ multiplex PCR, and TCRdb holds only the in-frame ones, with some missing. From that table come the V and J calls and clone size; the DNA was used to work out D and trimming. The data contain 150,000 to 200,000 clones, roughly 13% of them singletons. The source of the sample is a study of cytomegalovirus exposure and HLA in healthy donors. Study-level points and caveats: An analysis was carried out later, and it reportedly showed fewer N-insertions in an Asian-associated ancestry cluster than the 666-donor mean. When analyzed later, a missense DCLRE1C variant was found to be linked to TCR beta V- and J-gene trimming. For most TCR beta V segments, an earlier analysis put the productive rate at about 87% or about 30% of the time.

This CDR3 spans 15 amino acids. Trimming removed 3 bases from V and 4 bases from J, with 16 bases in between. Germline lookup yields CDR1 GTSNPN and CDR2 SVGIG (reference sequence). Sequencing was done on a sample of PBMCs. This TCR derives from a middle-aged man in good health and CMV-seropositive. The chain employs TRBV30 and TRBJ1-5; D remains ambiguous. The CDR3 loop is CAWSPLVSANQPQHF. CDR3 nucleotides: TGTGCCTGGAGCCCCCTAGTTAGTGCTAATCAGCCCCAGCATTTT.